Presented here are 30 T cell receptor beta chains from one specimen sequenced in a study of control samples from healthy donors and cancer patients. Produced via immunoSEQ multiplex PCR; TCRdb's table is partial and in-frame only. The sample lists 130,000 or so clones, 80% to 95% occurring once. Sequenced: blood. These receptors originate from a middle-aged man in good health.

CDR3 protein: CASSSQRTGQGAEQYF. In nucleotides, the CDR3 is TGTGCCAGTAGTTCCCAACGGACAGGGCAGGGGGCCGAGCAGTACTTC. The chain links TRBV19 to TRBJ2-7, with 8 bases lining up with TRBD1. The CDR3 runs to 16 residues. Trimming removed 5 bases from V and 6 bases from J; junction bases left unmatched: 15. The germline V gene encodes CDR1 LNHDA and CDR2 SQIVND (reference sequence).

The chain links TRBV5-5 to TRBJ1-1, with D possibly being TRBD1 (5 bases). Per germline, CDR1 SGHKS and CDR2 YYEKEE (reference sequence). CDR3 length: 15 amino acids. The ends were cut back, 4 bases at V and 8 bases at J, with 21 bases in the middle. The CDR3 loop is CASSPAPTGGGEAFF. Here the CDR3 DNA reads TGTGCCAGCAGCCCCGCGCCTACGGGGGGAGGGGAAGCTTTCTTT. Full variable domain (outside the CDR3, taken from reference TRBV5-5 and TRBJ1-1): DAGVTQSPTHLIKTRGQQVTLRCSPISGHKSVSWYQQVLGQGPQFIFQYYEKEERGRGNFPDRFSARQFPNYSSELNVNALLLGDSALYLCASSPAPTGGGEAFFGQGTRLTVV.

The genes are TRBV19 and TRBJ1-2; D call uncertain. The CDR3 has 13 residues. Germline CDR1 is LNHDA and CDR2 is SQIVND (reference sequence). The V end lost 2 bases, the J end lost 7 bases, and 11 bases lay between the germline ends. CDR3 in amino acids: CASSIILSGGYTF. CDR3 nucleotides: TGTGCCAGTAGTATAATTCTATCTGGTGGCTACACCTTC.

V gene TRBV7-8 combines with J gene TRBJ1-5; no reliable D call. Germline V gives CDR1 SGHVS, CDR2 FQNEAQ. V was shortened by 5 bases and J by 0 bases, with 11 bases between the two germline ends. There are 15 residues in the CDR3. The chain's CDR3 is CASSQEDNSNQPQHF. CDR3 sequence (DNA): TGTGCCAGCAGCCAGGAGGATAATAGCAATCAGCCCCAGCATTTT.

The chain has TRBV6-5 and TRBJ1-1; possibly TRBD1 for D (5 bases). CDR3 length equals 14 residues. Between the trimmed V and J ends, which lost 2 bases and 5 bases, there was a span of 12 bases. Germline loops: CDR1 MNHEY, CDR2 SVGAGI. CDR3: CASSYSAGLTEAFF. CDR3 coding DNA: TGTGCCAGCAGTTACAGTGCGGGGCTAACTGAAGCTTTCTTT.

The CDR3: CASSREQGAKNIQYF. CDR3 DNA sequence: TGTGCCAGCAGCAGGGAACAGGGGGCCAAAAACATTCAGTACTTC. The rearrangement links TRBV7-2 to TRBJ2-4; TRBD1 aligns across 7 bases. The CDR3 consists of 15 residues. Germline loops: CDR1 SGHTA, CDR2 FQGNSA. V dropped 5 bases and J dropped 1; count of bases not matched to a gene: 5. The full variable domain, in which reference TRBV7-2 and TRBJ2-4 provide the parts outside the CDR3, is GAGVSQSPSNKVTEKGKDVELRCDPISGHTALYWYRQSLGQGLEFLIYFQGNSAPDKSGLPSDRFSAERTGGSVSTLTIQRTQQEDSAVYLCASSREQGAKNIQYFGAGTRLSVL.

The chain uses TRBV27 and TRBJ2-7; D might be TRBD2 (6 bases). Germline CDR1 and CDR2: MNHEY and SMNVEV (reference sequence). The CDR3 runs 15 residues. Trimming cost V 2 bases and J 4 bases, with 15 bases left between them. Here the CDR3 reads CASSLGRGGAYEQYF. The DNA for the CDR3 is TGTGCCAGCAGTTTAGGTCGCGGCGGGGCGTACGAGCAGTACTTC.

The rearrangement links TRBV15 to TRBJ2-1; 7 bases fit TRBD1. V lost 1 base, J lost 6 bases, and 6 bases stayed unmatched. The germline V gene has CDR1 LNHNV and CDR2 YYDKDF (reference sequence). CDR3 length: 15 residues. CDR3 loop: CATSRGQGRGNEQFF. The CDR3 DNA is TGTGCCACCAGCAGAGGACAGGGAAGGGGCAATGAGCAGTTCTTC.

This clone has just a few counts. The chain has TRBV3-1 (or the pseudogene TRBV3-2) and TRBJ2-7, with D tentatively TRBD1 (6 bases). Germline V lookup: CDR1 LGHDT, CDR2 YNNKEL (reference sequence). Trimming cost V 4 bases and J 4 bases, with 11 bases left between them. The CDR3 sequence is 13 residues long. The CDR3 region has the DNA TGTGCCAGCAGCCGGACAGAGCGATACGAGCAGTACTTC. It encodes CASSRTERYEQYF.

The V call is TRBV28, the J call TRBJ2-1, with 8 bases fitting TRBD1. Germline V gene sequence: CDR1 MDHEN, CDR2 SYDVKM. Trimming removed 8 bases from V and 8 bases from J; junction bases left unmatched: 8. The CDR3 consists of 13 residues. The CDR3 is CASQAGGEDEQFF. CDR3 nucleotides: TGTGCCAGCCAAGCAGGGGGCGAAGATGAGCAGTTCTTC.

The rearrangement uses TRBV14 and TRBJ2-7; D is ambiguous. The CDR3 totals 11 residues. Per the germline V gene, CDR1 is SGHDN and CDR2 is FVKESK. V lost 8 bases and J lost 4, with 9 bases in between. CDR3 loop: CASGRLYEQYF. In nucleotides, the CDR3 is TGTGCCAGCGGCAGGCTATACGAGCAGTACTTC.

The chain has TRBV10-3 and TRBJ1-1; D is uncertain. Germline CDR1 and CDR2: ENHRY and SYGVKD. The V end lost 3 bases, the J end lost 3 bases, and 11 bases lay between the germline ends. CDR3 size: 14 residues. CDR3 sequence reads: CAISDERRYTEAFF. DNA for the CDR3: TGTGCCATCAGTGATGAGAGGAGATACACTGAAGCTTTCTTT.

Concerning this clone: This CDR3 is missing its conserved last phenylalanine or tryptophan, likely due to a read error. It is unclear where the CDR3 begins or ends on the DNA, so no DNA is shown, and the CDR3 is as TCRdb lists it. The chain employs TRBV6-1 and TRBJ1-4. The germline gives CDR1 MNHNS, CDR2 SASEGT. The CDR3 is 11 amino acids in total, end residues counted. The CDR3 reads CASSEGAGLVM.

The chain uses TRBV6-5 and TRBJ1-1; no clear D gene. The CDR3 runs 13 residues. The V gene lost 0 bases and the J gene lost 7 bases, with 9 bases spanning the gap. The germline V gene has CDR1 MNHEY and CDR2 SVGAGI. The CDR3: CASSYSQVFEAFF. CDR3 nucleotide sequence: TGTGCCAGCAGTTACTCTCAAGTGTTTGAAGCTTTCTTT.

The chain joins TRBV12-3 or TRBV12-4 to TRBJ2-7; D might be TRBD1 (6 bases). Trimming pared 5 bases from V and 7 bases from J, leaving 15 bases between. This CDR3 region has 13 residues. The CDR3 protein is CASSELQGGEQYF. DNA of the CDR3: TGTGCCAGCAGTGAATTACAGGGCGGAGAGCAGTACTTC.

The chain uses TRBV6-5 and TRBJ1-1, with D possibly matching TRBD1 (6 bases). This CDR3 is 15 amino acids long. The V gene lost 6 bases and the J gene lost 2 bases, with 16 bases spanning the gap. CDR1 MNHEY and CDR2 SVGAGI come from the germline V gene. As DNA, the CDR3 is TGTGCCAGCAGCTTCATTGACAGGACTAACACTGAAGCTTTCTTT. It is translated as CASSFIDRTNTEAFF.

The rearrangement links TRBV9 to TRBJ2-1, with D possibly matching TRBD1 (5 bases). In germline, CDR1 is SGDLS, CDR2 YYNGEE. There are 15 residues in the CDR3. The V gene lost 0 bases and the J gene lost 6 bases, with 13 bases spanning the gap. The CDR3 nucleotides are TGTGCCAGCAGCGTAGTGCAGGGTCGAGGCAATGAGCAGTTCTTC. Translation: CASSVVQGRGNEQFF.

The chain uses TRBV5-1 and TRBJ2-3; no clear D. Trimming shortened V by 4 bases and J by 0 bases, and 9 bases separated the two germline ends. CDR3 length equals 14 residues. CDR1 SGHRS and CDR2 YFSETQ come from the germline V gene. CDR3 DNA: TGCGCCAGCAGCCCTGACTCTAGCACAGATACGCAGTATTTT. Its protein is CASSPDSSTDTQYF. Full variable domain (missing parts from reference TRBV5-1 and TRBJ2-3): KAGVTQTPRYLIKTRGQQVTLSCSPISGHRSVSWYQQTPGQGLQFLFEYFSETQRNKGNFPGRFSGRQFSNSRSEMNVSTLELGDSALYLCASSPDSSTDTQYFGPGTRLTVL.

The CDR3 sequence is CASIRASSYNEQFF. In nucleotides, the CDR3 is TGTGCCAGCATAAGGGCGAGCTCCTACAATGAGCAGTTCTTC. The chain uses TRBV21-1 and TRBJ2-1. TRBV21-1 represents a pseudogene. CDR3 size: 14 residues.

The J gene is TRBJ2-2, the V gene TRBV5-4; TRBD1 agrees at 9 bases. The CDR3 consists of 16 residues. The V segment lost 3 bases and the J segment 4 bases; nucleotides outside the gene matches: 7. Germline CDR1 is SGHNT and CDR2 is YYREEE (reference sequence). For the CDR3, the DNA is TGTGCCAGCAGCTCTGGGACAGGGAAGAGCACCGGGGAGCTGTTTTTT. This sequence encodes CASSSGTGKSTGELFF.

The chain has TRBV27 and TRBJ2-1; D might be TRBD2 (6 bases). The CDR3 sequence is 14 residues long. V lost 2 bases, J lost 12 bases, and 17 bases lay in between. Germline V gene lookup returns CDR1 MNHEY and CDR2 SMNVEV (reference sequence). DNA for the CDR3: TGTGCCAGCAGTTTAAAGGCGGAGGGTGGAGTGCAGTTCTTC. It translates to CASSLKAEGGVQFF.

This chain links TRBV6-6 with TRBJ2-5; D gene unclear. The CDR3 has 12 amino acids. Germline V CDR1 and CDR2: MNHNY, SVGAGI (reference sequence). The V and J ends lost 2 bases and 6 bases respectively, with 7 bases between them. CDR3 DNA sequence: TGTGCCAGCAGTTACATTTCGAAGACCCAGTACTTC. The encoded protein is CASSYISKTQYF.

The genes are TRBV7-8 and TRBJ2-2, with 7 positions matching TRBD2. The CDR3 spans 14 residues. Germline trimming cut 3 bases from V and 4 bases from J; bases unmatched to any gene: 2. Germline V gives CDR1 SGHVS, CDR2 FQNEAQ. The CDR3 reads CASSLERGTGELFF. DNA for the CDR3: TGTGCCAGCAGCTTGGAGCGGGGCACCGGGGAGCTGTTTTTT.

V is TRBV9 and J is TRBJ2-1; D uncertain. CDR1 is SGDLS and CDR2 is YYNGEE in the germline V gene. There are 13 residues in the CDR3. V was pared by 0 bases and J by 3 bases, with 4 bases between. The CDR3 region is CASSVEGYNEQFF. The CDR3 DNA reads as TGTGCCAGCAGCGTAGAAGGCTACAATGAGCAGTTCTTC.

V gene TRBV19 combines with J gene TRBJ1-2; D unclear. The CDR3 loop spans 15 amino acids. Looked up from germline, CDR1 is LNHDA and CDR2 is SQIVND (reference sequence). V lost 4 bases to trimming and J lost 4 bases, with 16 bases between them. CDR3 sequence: CASSTWELLSYGYTF. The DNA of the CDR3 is TGTGCCAGTAGTACTTGGGAACTGCTGAGCTATGGCTACACCTTC.

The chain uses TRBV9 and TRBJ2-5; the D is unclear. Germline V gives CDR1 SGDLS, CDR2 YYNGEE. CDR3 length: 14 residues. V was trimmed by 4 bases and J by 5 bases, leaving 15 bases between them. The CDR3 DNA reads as TGTGCCAGCAGCAGAGCTGCGAGTTCCGAGACCCAGTACTTC. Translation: CASSRAASSETQYF.

The CDR3 here is CASKGVRGGSTDTQYF. The DNA for the CDR3 is TGTGCCAGTAAGGGGGTGCGGGGGGGATCCACAGATACGCAGTATTTT. This sequence joins TRBV19 and TRBJ2-3, with 9 positions matching TRBD2. CDR1 LNHDA and CDR2 SQIVND come from the germline V gene (reference sequence). The junction had 10 bases not matched to a gene; V was cut back by 7 bases and J by 2 bases. This CDR3 has 16 residues.

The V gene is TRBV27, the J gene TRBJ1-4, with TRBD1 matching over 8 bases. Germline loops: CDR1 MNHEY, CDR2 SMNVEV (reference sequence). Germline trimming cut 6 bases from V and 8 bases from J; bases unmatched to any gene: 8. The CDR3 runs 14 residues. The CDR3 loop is CASSRRGQEEKLFF. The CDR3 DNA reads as TGTGCCAGCAGCCGCAGGGGGCAGGAGGAAAAACTGTTTTTT. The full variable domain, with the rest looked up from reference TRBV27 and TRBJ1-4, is EAQVTQNPRYLITVTGKKLTVTCSQNMNHEYMSWYRQDPGLGLRQIYYSMNVEVTDKGDVPEGYKVSRKEKRNFPLILESPSPNQTSLYFCASSRRGQEEKLFFGSGTQLSVL.

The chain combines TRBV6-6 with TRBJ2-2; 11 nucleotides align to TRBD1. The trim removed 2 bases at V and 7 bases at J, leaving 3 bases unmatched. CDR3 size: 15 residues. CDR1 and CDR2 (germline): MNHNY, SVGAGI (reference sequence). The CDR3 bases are TGTGCCAGCAGTTACGGACAGGGGGCAGGCGGGGAGCTGTTTTTT. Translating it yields CASSYGQGAGGELFF.

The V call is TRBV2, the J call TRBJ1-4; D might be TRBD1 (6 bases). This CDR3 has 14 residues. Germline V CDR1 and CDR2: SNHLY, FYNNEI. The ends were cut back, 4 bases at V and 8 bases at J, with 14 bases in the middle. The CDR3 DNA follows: TGTGCCAGCAGTGGAGCGGGGGCGGAGGAAAAACTGTTTTTT. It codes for CASSGAGAEEKLFF.